The TCR beta chain described here comes from a study of T-cell reconstitution after alpha-beta-depleted transplantation in children. This clonotype has a handful of counts. Unique molecular identifiers were incorporated during preparation of the TCRbeta library. TCRdb passed the PCR reads through MiXCR, listing each CDR3 protein once. This table holds approximately 130,000 distinct CDR3 sequences, 8.5% to 10% found once. The CDR3 is 14 amino acids. V shed 5 bases and J shed 2 bases, with 16 bases lying between them. CDR1 and CDR2 (germline): DFQATT, SNEGSKA (reference sequence). Here the sequenced sample was PBMCs, mostly from graft donor cells, taken 180 days after TCRalphabeta/CD19-depleted stem cell transplant. The chain recombines TRBV20-1 with TRBJ2-7, with D perhaps matching TRBD1 (6 bases). This clonotype was obtained from a girl less than two years old who had a stem cell transplant for combined immunodeficiency, so the T cells may come from the graft donor. CDR3 amino acids: CSARDRKGTYEQYF. The CDR3 coding sequence is TGCAGTGCTCGTGACAGGAAAGGGACCTACGAGCAGTACTTC.